This is a list of T cell receptor beta chains from one sample in a study of vaccination and CD4 T cells after COVID-19. Their cognate antigens are unknown. Via MiXCR, TCRdb re-called the PCR reads, giving one row per CDR3 protein. Among roughly 17,000 distinct CDR3 sequences listed, 45% to 65% were seen once. The specimen sequenced was CD4+ T cells from blood, cultured in vitro. The receptors originated from a human donor who had recovered from COVID-19. Both conserved end residues are trimmed from each CDR3. The order of the fields is V gene, clone size, J gene, CDR3 protein. Expanded clones get a size class; other rows say once, few or many, or leave the size out.

V: TRBV4-3; size: few; J: TRBJ1-4; CDR3: ASSQGQGGGEKLF
V: TRBV11-3; size: .; J: TRBJ2-3; CDR3: ASSLEGRDTQY
V: TRBV7-2; size: once; J: TRBJ2-7; CDR3: ASSLSGSGEQY
V: TRBV6-1; size: .; J: TRBJ1-5; CDR3: ASIDSSSGNSNQPQH
V: TRBV20-1; size: .; J: TRBJ2-1; CDR3: SASLAGVKNEQF
V: TRBV7-2; size: .; J: TRBJ2-7; CDR3: ASSFAQTAYEQY
V: TRBV6-2/TRBV6-3; size: .; J: TRBJ1-5; CDR3: ASSPRQGNLAYSNQPQH
V: TRBV12-3/TRBV12-4; size: .; J: TRBJ1-2; CDR3: ASSEGVAGYT
V: TRBV19; size: .; J: TRBJ1-3; CDR3: ASSWTGDGNTIY
V: TRBV12-3/TRBV12-4; size: once; J: TRBJ2-5; CDR3: ASRSGATQETQY
V: TRBV2; size: few; J: TRBJ1-2; CDR3: ASSRGGSGYGYT
V: TRBV28; size: few; J: TRBJ1-6; CDR3: ASSFLGGRRSPLH
V: TRBV1; size: once; J: TRBJ2-3; CDR3: TSSLPPGLAGRTPSTDTQY
V: TRBV27; size: .; J: TRBJ2-3; CDR3: ASSLNSGGISTDTQY
V: TRBV20-1; size: .; J: TRBJ2-3; CDR3: SADPGQGTDTQY
V: TRBV9; size: .; J: TRBJ1-2; CDR3: ASSVGGGFMGYGYT
V: TRBV30; size: .; J: TRBJ1-1; CDR3: AFGRGLNTEAF
V: TRBV6-1; size: .; J: TRBJ1-2; CDR3: ASTMSGGLQGGYT
V: TRBV19; size: few; J: TRBJ1-2; CDR3: ASGGTGGDGYT
V: TRBV7-3; size: .; J: TRBJ2-7; CDR3: ASSAAGGPTYEQY
V: TRBV5-1; size: .; J: TRBJ2-1; CDR3: ASSIQPTQDEQF
V: TRBV11-2; size: .; J: TRBJ2-5; CDR3: ASSSQTRGETQY
V: TRBV27; size: few; J: TRBJ1-2; CDR3: ASSFSGDTARNGYT
V: TRBV20-1; size: .; J: TRBJ2-3; CDR3: SARDRWREGSTDTQY
V: TRBV9; size: .; J: TRBJ1-1; CDR3: ASSVANTEAF
V: TRBV2; size: .; J: TRBJ2-2; CDR3: ASSVVSNIGELF
V: TRBV7-9; size: few; J: TRBJ1-1; CDR3: ASSFGQGTEAF
V: TRBV10-2; size: .; J: TRBJ2-5; CDR3: ASSLAGIGETQY
V: TRBV12-3/TRBV12-4; size: .; J: TRBJ2-2; CDR3: ASSSRTENTGELF
V: TRBV7-9; size: .; J: TRBJ1-1; CDR3: ASSPATGKAEAF
V: TRBV7-9; size: .; J: TRBJ1-4; CDR3: ASSLVEVEKLF
V: TRBV20-1; size: few; J: TRBJ2-3; CDR3: SSRPADGTQY
V: TRBV5-1; size: .; J: TRBJ2-5; CDR3: ASSPRVLAGAETQY
V: TRBV24-1; size: few; J: TRBJ1-5; CDR3: ATSEHGTGHQPQH
V: TRBV6-2/TRBV6-3; size: few; J: TRBJ1-5; CDR3: ASSLPPGFSNQPQH
V: TRBV7-2; size: .; J: TRBJ2-4; CDR3: ASSLSGQAGIQY
V: TRBV27; size: few; J: TRBJ2-7; CDR3: ASSAAGAGGEQY
V: TRBV29-1; size: .; J: TRBJ1-2; CDR3: SARIFSNYGYT
V: TRBV19; size: .; J: TRBJ2-1; CDR3: ASSIGGAVVQHNEQF
V: TRBV15; size: few; J: TRBJ2-7; CDR3: ATSREATGTLLYEQY
V: TRBV7-3; size: .; J: TRBJ1-1; CDR3: ASSFLNRDSNTEAF
V: TRBV6-1; size: .; J: TRBJ1-5; CDR3: ATSSTGIANQPQH
V: TRBV10-3; size: .; J: TRBJ2-7; CDR3: AIKNRDEQY
V: TRBV4-1; size: .; J: TRBJ2-1; CDR3: ASSQQGGGNEQF
V: TRBV7-2; size: .; J: TRBJ2-7; CDR3: ASSLGLASYEQY
V: TRBV20-1; size: .; J: TRBJ2-5; CDR3: SAGASGLAQETQY
V: TRBV7-9; size: .; J: TRBJ1-5; CDR3: ASRGGGNQPQH
V: TRBV6-1; size: .; J: TRBJ1-5; CDR3: ASSEEGVPNQPQH
V: TRBV2; size: few; J: TRBJ2-5; CDR3: ASSEMGEETQY